The 24 T cell receptor beta chains below come from one sample, sequenced in a study of blood T cell repertoires in COVID-19. Sequenced by immunoSEQ multiplex PCR; TCRdb stores in-frame clones only, minus some. The top ten clones hold roughly 0.78% of a sample with hundreds of thousands of clones, about 90% of them seen once. Specimen: peripheral blood. These receptor sequences come from a man younger than 35 with COVID-19, enrolled during active disease.

The CDR3 sequence is CASSGRGHETQYF. The CDR3 coding sequence is TGTGCCAGCAGTGGGAGGGGGCACGAGACCCAGTACTTC. The J gene is TRBJ2-5, the V gene TRBV25-1; tentatively, D is TRBD1 (7 bases). CDR1 MGHDK and CDR2 SYGVNS come from the germline V gene. V lost 4 bases, J lost 5 bases, and 11 bases lay in between. The length of the CDR3 is 13 residues.

The chain has TRBV6-4 and TRBJ1-3; a weak D match, TRBD1 (6 bases). V lost 0 bases and J lost 0, with 9 bases in between. Germline values: CDR1 MRHNA, CDR2 SNTAGT. CDR3 length: 16 amino acids. The CDR3 bases are TGTGCCAGCAGTGACTCAGTGGGACACTCTGGAAACACCATATATTTT. It translates to CASSDSVGHSGNTIYF.

This clone was recorded once. CDR3 in DNA: TGTGCCAGCAGCTGGGGAGCCGAGTCTGGAAACACCATATATTTT. Amino acid sequence: CASSWGAESGNTIYF. The chain uses TRBV5-5 and TRBJ1-3; D is uncertain. CDR1 is SGHKS, CDR2 YYEKEE, per germline (reference sequence). Trimming left V 3 bases short and J 1 base short, with 11 bases between. This CDR3 has 15 residues.

The genes are TRBV11-3 and TRBJ2-2; a possible D gene is TRBD2 (6 bases). V lost 3 bases, J lost 4 bases, and 9 bases lay in between. CDR1 and CDR2 (germline): SGHNT, YENEEA. This CDR3 is built from 14 residues. DNA of the CDR3: TGTGCCAGCAGCTTGATTAGCGGCACCGGGGAGCTGTTTTTT. Translated, it gives CASSLISGTGELFF.

The V and J genes are TRBV4-1 and TRBJ2-3, with D possibly TRBD1 on 6 matching bases. The CDR3 is 16 amino acids. CDR1 is MGHRA and CDR2 is YSYEKL in the germline V gene. V lost 4 bases to trimming and J lost 0 bases, with 14 bases between them. The CDR3 is CASSRMPDSSTDTQYF. In nucleotides, the CDR3 is TGCGCCAGCAGCCGCATGCCGGACAGTAGCACAGATACGCAGTATTTT.

V gene TRBV12-3 or TRBV12-4 combines with J gene TRBJ2-1; perhaps TRBD1 as D (6 bases). The CDR3 consists of 13 residues. Deletions cut 7 bases from V and 6 bases from J, with 13 bases between. CDR3 loop: CASTSMGANEQFF. In DNA form, the CDR3 reads TGTGCCAGCACCTCGATGGGGGCCAATGAGCAGTTCTTC.

The J gene is TRBJ1-1, the V gene TRBV7-8, with D possibly being TRBD1 (5 bases). Germline V gene sequence: CDR1 SGHVS, CDR2 FQNEAQ. Trimming removed 1 base at V and 9 bases at J, with 9 bases between. The CDR3 covers 12 residues. The CDR3 nucleotides are TGTGCCAGCAGCTTAGACTCAGGGAAAGCTTTCTTT. Translation gives CASSLDSGKAFF.

This clone has only a few counts. The chain has TRBV6-5 and TRBJ2-7, with TRBD1 matching over 7 bases. Germline lookup yields CDR1 MNHEY and CDR2 SVGAGI. The V and J ends lost 0 bases and 2 bases, in that order; junction bases with no gene match: 4. The CDR3 has 15 amino acids. The CDR3 sequence: CASSYSWDRTYEQYF. DNA of the CDR3: TGTGCCAGCAGTTACTCGTGGGACAGAACCTACGAGCAGTACTTC.

This clone was seen a few times. This chain connects TRBV25-1 to TRBJ2-7, with 10 positions matching TRBD1. The CDR3 spans 16 residues. J was trimmed by 5 bases and V by 5 bases; bases with no gene match: 12. The germline CDR1 and CDR2 sequences are MGHDK and SYGVNS. Here the CDR3 DNA reads TGTGCCAGCAGTCCAACGTGGGGGACAGGGGACGACGAGCAGTACTTC. Translating it yields CASSPTWGTGDDEQYF.

The rearrangement uses TRBV27 and TRBJ2-7, with 7 bases aligning to TRBD1. V was pared by 2 bases and J by 3 bases, with 7 bases of the junction left unmatched. Germline V gene sequence: CDR1 MNHEY, CDR2 SMNVEV (reference sequence). CDR3 length equals 15 residues. Here the CDR3 reads CASSLVTGRGYEQYF. The DNA of the CDR3 is TGTGCCAGCAGTTTAGTGACAGGGAGAGGCTACGAGCAGTACTTC.

CDR3 coding DNA: TGTGCCAGCAGCTTGGGGGGACTAGCGGGGCAGTTCGGGGAGCTGTTTTTT. It codes for CASSLGGLAGQFGELFF. The chain joins TRBV5-4 to TRBJ2-2; 13 bases map to TRBD2. The V gene's germline CDR1 is SGHNT and CDR2 YYREEE (reference sequence). The CDR3 has 17 residues. Unmatched junction bases numbered 6, after V lost 0 bases and J lost 7 bases.

Comments on this clone: The identical CDR3 is also encoded by other nucleotide sequences in the sample. V and J are TRBV27 and TRBJ1-1; 9 bases are shared with TRBD1. The length of the CDR3 is 14 residues. Germline V gives CDR1 MNHEY, CDR2 SMNVEV (reference sequence). With 6 bases clipped from V and 5 bases from J, the junction kept 7 bases outside the gene matches. The DNA of the CDR3 is TGTGCCAGCAGACTACAGGGGGCGCGTACTGAAGCTTTCTTT. Its protein product is CASRLQGARTEAFF.

The chain links TRBV5-6 to TRBJ2-1, with TRBD2 as a possible D gene (5 bases). The CDR3 is made up of 14 amino acids. V was shortened by 0 bases and J by 9 bases, with 13 bases between the two germline ends. The V gene's germline CDR1 is SGHDT and CDR2 YYEEEE. In DNA, the CDR3 is TGTGCCAGCAGCTTGGCGCGGAGCCGGGGTGAGCAGTTCTTC. It encodes CASSLARSRGEQFF.

This chain connects TRBV27 to TRBJ1-4; 12 nucleotides line up with TRBD1. The CDR3 is made up of 20 amino acids. Germline trimming cut 7 bases from V and 0 bases from J; bases unmatched to any gene: 15. CDR1 MNHEY and CDR2 SMNVEV come from the germline V gene (reference sequence). The CDR3 reads CASIISGTGGGRATNEKLFF. CDR3 nucleotides: TGTGCCAGCATTATCTCCGGGACAGGGGGCGGGAGGGCAACTAATGAAAAACTGTTTTTT.

The J gene is TRBJ2-5, the V gene TRBV30, with D possibly TRBD1 on 6 matching bases. V shed 4 bases and J shed 5 bases, with 14 bases lying between them. The germline CDR1 and CDR2 sequences are GTSNPN and SVGIG (reference sequence). CDR3 length: 13 amino acids. Here the CDR3 DNA reads TGTGCCTGGACAAGACAGGTTACCGAGACCCAGTACTTC. Residues: CAWTRQVTETQYF.

This rearrangement joins TRBV24-1 to TRBJ2-3, with D maybe TRBD2 (5 bases). The CDR3 totals 14 residues. Trimming cost V 5 bases and J 0 bases, with 8 bases left between them. The germline gives CDR1 KGHDR, CDR2 SFDVKD. The CDR3 spells CATSAGISTDTQYF. Here the CDR3 DNA reads TGTGCCACCAGTGCCGGGATAAGCACAGATACGCAGTATTTT.

DNA for the CDR3: TGTGCCAGCAGTGAGGAAGGGGGAAGTGGGCCCCAGCATTTT. Translation: CASSEEGGSGPQHF. The chain recombines TRBV6-1 with TRBJ1-5; tentative D call: TRBD1 (6 bases). CDR1 is MNHNS and CDR2 is SASEGT in the germline V gene. V was shortened by 3 bases and J by 9 bases, with 15 bases between the two germline ends. The CDR3 consists of 14 residues.

The chain uses TRBV4-2 and TRBJ2-4; 10 nucleotides align to TRBD1. V shed 3 bases and J 5 bases; nucleotides not matched to a gene: 4. This CDR3 is built from 15 residues. Germline V gene data show CDR1 as LGHNA and CDR2 as YNFKEQ. CDR3 protein: CASSQTGTGENIQYF. In DNA form, the CDR3 reads TGTGCCAGCAGCCAGACCGGGACAGGGGAAAACATTCAGTACTTC.

CDR3 nucleotides: TGTGCCAGCAGCCAAGGGTGGGACAGGGTGAACACTGAAGCTTTCTTT. This codes for CASSQGWDRVNTEAFF. The rearrangement uses TRBV3-1 (or the pseudogene TRBV3-2) and TRBJ1-1; TRBD1 matches 9 bases. Per germline, CDR1 LGHDT and CDR2 YNNKEL (reference sequence). With V trimmed by 1 base and J by 0 bases, 3 bases remained unmatched. The CDR3 extends over 16 amino acids.

The rearrangement uses TRBV19 and TRBJ2-2; TRBD1 agrees at 10 bases. J lost 5 bases, V lost 5 bases, and 5 bases had no gene match. The length of the CDR3 is 15 residues. Per the germline V gene, CDR1 is LNHDA and CDR2 is SQIVND (reference sequence). The CDR3 loop is CASSDRGRKTGELFF. The DNA of the CDR3 is TGTGCCAGTAGTGACAGGGGGCGGAAAACCGGGGAGCTGTTTTTT.

With respect to this clone: The sample holds other DNA sequences that translate to the same CDR3. The rearrangement links TRBV18 to TRBJ2-5, with D tentatively TRBD2 (6 bases). The CDR3 has 12 amino acids. Germline CDR1 reads KGHSH; CDR2 reads LQKENI. V was trimmed by 2 bases and J by 5 bases, leaving 6 bases between them. Here the CDR3 DNA reads TGTGCCAGCTCACCAGGGGGGGAGACCCAGTACTTC. Translating gives CASSPGGETQYF. Based on the CDR3 plus reference TRBV18 and TRBJ2-5, the full variable domain is NAGVMQNPRHLVRRRGQEARLRCSPMKGHSHVYWYRQLPEEGLKFMVYLQKENIIDESGMPKERFSAEFPKEGPSILRIQQVVRGDSAAYFCASSPGGETQYFGPGTRLLVL.

The rearrangement joins TRBV5-1 to TRBJ1-6; 7 nucleotides match TRBD1. The CDR3 runs to 15 residues. The junction had 8 bases not matched to a gene; V was cut back by 4 bases and J by 7 bases. Germline V gene lookup returns CDR1 SGHRS and CDR2 YFSETQ. The CDR3 is CASSPGDRSNSPLHF. The CDR3 nucleotides read TGCGCCAGCAGCCCCGGGGACAGATCAAATTCACCCCTCCACTTT.

The J gene is TRBJ1-1, the V gene TRBV27; TRBD1 might be the D (6 bases). V was shortened by 8 bases and J by 6 bases, with 16 bases between the two germline ends. This CDR3 contains 13 residues. From germline, CDR1 is MNHEY and CDR2 SMNVEV (reference sequence). CDR3 protein: CASQGLGAAEAFF. The CDR3 DNA is TGTGCCAGCCAGGGATTGGGGGCCGCTGAAGCTTTCTTT.

This CDR3 is CASNYRGLNTEAFF. The CDR3 region has the DNA TGTGCCAGCAACTACAGGGGGCTGAACACTGAAGCTTTCTTT. The chain employs TRBV6-5 and TRBJ1-1; 9 nucleotides match TRBD1. The germline gives CDR1 MNHEY, CDR2 SVGAGI. CDR3 length: 14 residues. J was trimmed by 0 bases and V by 7 bases; bases with no gene match: 3.